This T cell receptor (beta chain) is from a study of OX40 agonist ivuxolimab in advanced cancers. Study context: With a range of roughly 20 to 90, age averaged roughly 60 years, and around 83% were male. Findings and caveats of the study: Averaged across samples, CD8+ T cells carried more expanded clones than CD4+ did. There was clonal expansion of CD4+ and CD8+ blood T cells by week 6 at 0.1 to 3.0 mg/kg.

The CDR3 runs 12 residues. V shed 6 bases and J shed 7 bases, with 12 bases lying between them. Germline V gene data show CDR1 as ENHRY and CDR2 as SYGVKD. A note on this clone: Antigen specificity is unknown.

The table came from immunoSEQ multiplex PCR; TCRdb's copy has only in-frame clones and leaves some out. This sample has some 70,000 clones, with approximately 81% found just once. The clonotype was recovered from an adult with an advanced solid tumor such as melanoma, head and neck, liver or kidney cancer. The chain joins TRBV10-3 to TRBJ1-1, with TRBD1 as a possible D gene (5 bases). The sequencing here drew on CD4+ or CD8+ T cells sorted from blood, taken in a trial of the OX40 agonist ivuxolimab. CDR3 nucleotides: TGTGCCATCAGCGGACGGACACATGAAGCTTTCTTT. Protein product: CAISGRTHEAFF.